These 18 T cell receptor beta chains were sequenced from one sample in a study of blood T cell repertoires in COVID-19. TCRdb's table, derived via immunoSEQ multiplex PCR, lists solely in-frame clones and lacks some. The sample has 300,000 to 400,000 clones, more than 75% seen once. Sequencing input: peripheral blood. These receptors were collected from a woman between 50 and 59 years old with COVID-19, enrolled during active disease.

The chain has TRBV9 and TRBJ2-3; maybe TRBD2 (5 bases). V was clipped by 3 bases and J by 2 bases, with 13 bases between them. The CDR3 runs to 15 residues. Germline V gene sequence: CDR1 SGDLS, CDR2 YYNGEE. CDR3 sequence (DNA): TGTGCCAGCAGCGAGGTGCCGGGATACACAGATACGCAGTATTTT. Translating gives CASSEVPGYTDTQYF.

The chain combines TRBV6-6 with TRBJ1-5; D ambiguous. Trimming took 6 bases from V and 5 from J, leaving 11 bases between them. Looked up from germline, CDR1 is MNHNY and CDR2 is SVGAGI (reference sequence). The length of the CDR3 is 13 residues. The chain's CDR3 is CASRSTQDQPQHF. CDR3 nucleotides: TGTGCCAGCAGGTCGACGCAGGATCAGCCCCAGCATTTT.

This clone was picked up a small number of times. The chain's CDR3 is CATSDPHRDPTEAFF. DNA for the CDR3: TGTGCCACCAGTGATCCTCACAGGGATCCGACTGAAGCTTTCTTT. The chain recombines TRBV24-1 with TRBJ1-1, with D possibly matching TRBD1 (6 bases). Germline CDR1 KGHDR, CDR2 SFDVKD. The CDR3 totals 15 residues. Trimming stripped 3 bases from V and 5 bases from J, with 15 bases between.

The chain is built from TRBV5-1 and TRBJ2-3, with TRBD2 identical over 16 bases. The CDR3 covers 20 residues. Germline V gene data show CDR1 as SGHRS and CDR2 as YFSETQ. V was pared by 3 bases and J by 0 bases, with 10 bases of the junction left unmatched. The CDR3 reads CASSWTPGTSGRGSTDTQYF. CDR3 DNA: TGCGCCAGCAGCTGGACCCCCGGGACTAGCGGGAGGGGTAGCACAGATACGCAGTATTTT.

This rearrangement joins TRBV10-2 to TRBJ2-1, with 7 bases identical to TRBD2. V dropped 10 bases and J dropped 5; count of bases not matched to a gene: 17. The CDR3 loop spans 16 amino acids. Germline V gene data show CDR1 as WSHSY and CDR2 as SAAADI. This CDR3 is CATANRAAAGDNEQFF. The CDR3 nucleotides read TGCGCCACAGCAAACCGAGCCGCCGCGGGAGACAATGAGCAGTTCTTC.

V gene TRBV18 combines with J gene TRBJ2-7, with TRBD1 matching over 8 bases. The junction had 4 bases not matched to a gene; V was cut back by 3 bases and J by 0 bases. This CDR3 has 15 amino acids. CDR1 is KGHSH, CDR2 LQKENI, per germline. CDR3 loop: CASSPGTGSSYEQYF. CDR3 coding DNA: TGTGCCAGCTCACCGGGGACAGGTAGCTCCTACGAGCAGTACTTC.

The CDR3 spells CASSLYVTGNIQYF. In DNA, the CDR3 is TGTGCCAGCAGCTTATATGTGACGGGAAACATTCAGTACTTC. This chain links TRBV7-3 with TRBJ2-4; D unclear. The germline V gene encodes CDR1 SGHTA and CDR2 FQGTGA. The CDR3 has 14 residues. The V gene lost 2 bases and the J gene lost 6 bases, with 11 bases spanning the gap.

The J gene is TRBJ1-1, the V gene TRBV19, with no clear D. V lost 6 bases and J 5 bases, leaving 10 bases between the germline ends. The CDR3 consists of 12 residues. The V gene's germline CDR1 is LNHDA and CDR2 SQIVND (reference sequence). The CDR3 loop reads CASSNYGTEAFF. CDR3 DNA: TGTGCCAGTAGCAACTATGGGACTGAAGCTTTCTTT.

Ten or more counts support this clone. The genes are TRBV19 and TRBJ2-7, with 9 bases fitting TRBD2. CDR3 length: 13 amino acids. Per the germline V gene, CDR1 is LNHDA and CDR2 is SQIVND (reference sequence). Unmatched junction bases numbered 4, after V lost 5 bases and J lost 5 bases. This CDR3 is CASSLAGGNEQYF. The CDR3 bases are TGTGCCAGTAGTCTCGCGGGAGGGAACGAGCAGTACTTC. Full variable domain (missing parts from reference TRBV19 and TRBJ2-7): DGGITQSPKYLFRKEGQNVTLSCEQNLNHDAMYWYRQDPGQGLRLIYYSQIVNDFQKGDIAEGYSVSREKKESFPLTVTSAQKNPTAFYLCASSLAGGNEQYFGPGTRLTVT.

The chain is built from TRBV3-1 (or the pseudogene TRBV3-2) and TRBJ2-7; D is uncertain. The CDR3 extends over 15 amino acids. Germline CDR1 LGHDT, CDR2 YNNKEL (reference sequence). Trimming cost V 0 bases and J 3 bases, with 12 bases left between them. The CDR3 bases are TGTGCCAGCAGCCAAGATCGGGTAGTCAGCTACGAGCAGTACTTC. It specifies CASSQDRVVSYEQYF.

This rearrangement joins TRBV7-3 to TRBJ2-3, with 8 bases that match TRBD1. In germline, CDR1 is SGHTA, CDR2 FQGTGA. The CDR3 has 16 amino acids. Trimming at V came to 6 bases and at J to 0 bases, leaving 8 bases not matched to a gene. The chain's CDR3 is CASSLIQGDSTDTQYF. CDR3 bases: TGTGCCAGCAGTCTCATACAGGGGGATAGCACAGATACGCAGTATTTT. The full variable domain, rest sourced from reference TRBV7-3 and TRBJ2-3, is GAGVSQTPSNKVTEKGKYVELRCDPISGHTALYWYRQSLGQGPEFLIYFQGTGAADDSGLPNDRFFAVRPEGSVSTLKIQRTERGDSAVYLCASSLIQGDSTDTQYFGPGTRLTVL.

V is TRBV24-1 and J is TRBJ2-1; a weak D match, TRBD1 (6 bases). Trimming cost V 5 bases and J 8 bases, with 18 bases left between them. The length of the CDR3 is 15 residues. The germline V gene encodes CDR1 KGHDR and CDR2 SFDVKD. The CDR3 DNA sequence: TGTGCCACCAGTGCCCAAGGGGGTAGGGGCCATGAGCAGTTCTTC. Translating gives CATSAQGGRGHEQFF.

The CDR3 loop reads CASSQNLVSYNEQFF. The CDR3, as DNA: TGTGCCAGCTCACAGAACTTGGTCTCCTACAATGAGCAGTTCTTC. The chain recombines TRBV18 with TRBJ2-1; D is ambiguous. Deletions cut 4 bases from V and 0 bases from J, with 10 bases between. Germline CDR1 is KGHSH and CDR2 is LQKENI. There are 15 residues in the CDR3.

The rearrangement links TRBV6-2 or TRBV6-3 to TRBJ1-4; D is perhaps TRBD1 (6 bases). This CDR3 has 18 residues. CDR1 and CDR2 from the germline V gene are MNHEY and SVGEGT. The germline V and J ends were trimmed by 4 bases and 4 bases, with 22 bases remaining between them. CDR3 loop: CASSSTESRGTINEKLFF. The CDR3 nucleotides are TGTGCCAGCAGTTCTACTGAGTCAAGGGGGACCATTAATGAAAAACTGTTTTTT.

The CDR3 DNA is TGTGCCAGCAGCTTAGCTCGGACACCTTCGAACACCGGGGAGCTGTTTTTT. It is translated as CASSLARTPSNTGELFF. The rearrangement joins TRBV11-2 to TRBJ2-2; D perhaps matches TRBD1 (5 bases). V was clipped by 1 base and J by 0 bases, with 12 bases between them. The CDR3 totals 17 residues. Germline CDR1 is SGHAT and CDR2 is FQNNGV.

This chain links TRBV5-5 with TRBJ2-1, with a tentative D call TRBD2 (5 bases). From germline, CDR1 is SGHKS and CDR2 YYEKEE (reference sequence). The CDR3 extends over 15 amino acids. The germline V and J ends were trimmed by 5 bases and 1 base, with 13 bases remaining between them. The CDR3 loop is CASSPLALSYNEQFF. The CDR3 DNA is TGTGCCAGCAGTCCTCTAGCTCTTTCCTACAATGAGCAGTTCTTC.

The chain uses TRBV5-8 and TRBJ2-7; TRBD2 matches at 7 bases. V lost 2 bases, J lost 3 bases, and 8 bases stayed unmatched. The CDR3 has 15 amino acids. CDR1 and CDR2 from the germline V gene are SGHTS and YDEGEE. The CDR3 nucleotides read TGTGCCAGCAGCTTTTTAGCGGGTGAGGTCTACGAGCAGTACTTC. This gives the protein CASSFLAGEVYEQYF.

The CDR3 sequence: CASSLNVDRTQYF. CDR3 bases: TGTGCCAGCAGCCTTAACGTGGACAGGACCCAGTACTTC. The chain couples TRBV14 to TRBJ2-5, with D perhaps TRBD1 (6 bases). The CDR3 covers 13 residues. Trimming removed 4 bases at V and 7 bases at J, with 13 bases between. Germline V gives CDR1 SGHDN, CDR2 FVKESK. The whole variable domain, remainder taken from reference TRBV14 and TRBJ2-5, is EAGVTQFPSHSVIEKGQTVTLRCDPISGHDNLYWYRRVMGKEIKFLLHFVKESKQDESGMPNNRFLAERTGGTYSTLKVQPAELEDSGVYFCASSLNVDRTQYFGPGTRLLVL.